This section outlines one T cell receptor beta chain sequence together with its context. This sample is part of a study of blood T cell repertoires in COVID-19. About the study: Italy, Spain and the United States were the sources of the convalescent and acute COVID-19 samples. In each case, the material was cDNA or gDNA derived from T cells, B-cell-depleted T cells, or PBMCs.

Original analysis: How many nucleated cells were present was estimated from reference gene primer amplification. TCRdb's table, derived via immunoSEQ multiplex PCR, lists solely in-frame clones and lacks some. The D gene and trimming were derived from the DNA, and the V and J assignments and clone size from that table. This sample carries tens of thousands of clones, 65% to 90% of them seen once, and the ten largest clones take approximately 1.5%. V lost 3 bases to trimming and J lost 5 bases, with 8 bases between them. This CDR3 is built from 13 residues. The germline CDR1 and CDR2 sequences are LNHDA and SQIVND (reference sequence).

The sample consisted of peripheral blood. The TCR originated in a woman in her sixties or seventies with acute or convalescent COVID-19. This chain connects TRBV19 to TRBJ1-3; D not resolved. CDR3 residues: CASSMPGRNTIYF. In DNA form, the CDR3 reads TGTGCCAGTAGTATGCCCGGTAGAAACACCATATATTTT.